This T cell receptor (beta chain) was captured by sequencing in a study of T cells in Graves' hyperthyroidism and ophthalmopathy. This clonotype has a count of ten or more. Using RNA transcripts as the source, TCR beta CDR3 regions were amplified. Researchers ran a first-round RT-PCR on the TCR CDR3 using the HTBI primer set. Each CDR3 protein is one row after TCRdb ran MiXCR on the multiplex PCR reads. This sample has a few hundred thousand distinct CDR3 sequences, with 13% to 15% found just once. Germline CDR1 and CDR2: DFQATT and SNEGSKA (reference sequence). This CDR3 is built from 13 residues. The ends were cut back, 3 bases at V and 9 bases at J, with 15 bases in the middle.

This receptor was taken from a woman aged 60-75 years with Graves' ophthalmopathy. The genes are TRBV20-1 and TRBJ2-4, with D possibly being TRBD1 or TRBD2 (5 bases each). The sample comprised blood. This CDR3 is CSASRQRQGIQYF. In nucleotides, the CDR3 is TGCAGTGCTAGCCGCCAGCGGCAGGGCATTCAGTACTTC.